This T cell receptor (beta chain) was recovered during a study of human T cells and chemical hapten exposure. The sample holds a few counts of this clonotype. The CDR3 has 14 residues. V lost 4 bases to trimming and J lost 1 base, with 13 bases between them. Germline values: CDR1 SQVTM, CDR2 ANQGSEA. Each CDR3 protein is one row after TCRdb ran MiXCR on the 5' RACE reads. In the table there are approximately 81,000 distinct CDR3 sequences, about 7.7% of which are singletons. Someone pulled total RNA out of unfractionated whole blood. The sequence derives from a male donor in good health. V gene TRBV29-1 combines with J gene TRBJ2-5; possibly TRBD1 for D (6 bases). The CDR3 bases are TGCAGCGTTGTTAGGCAGGGGCTCCAAGAGACCCAGTACTTC. It translates to CSVVRQGLQETQYF.